This T cell receptor (beta chain) came from a study of cytomegalovirus exposure and HLA in healthy donors. The study's findings and limits: According to the study, about 180 TCR beta chains were cytomegalovirus-associated.

The count of this clone is one. Its antigen is unknown. PCR amplification relied on 60 Vbeta primers (plus 13 Jbeta primers). The method was immunoSEQ multiplex PCR; TCRdb's version includes in-frame clones alone and lacks a portion of them. The data hold roughly 150,000 clones, with around 79% observed a single time. Germline CDR1 is MDHEN and CDR2 is SYDVKM. Trimming at V came to 5 bases and at J to 3 bases, leaving 5 bases not matched to a gene. There are 15 residues in the CDR3. The sequenced sample was PBMCs. V usage is TRBV28 and J usage is TRBJ1-5; 9 bases are a match to TRBD1. This TCR was recovered from a man aged 25-40 years in good health and CMV-seropositive. For the CDR3, the DNA is TGTGCCAGCAGTGGGACAGGGAAAAACAATCAGCCCCAGCATTTT. The encoded protein is CASSGTGKNNQPQHF.